This T cell receptor (beta chain) was observed in a study of T cells after yellow fever vaccination. From the 5' RACE reads, TCRdb called clonotypes with MiXCR, one entry per CDR3 protein. The data contain some 120,000 distinct CDR3 sequences, roughly 8.9% of them singletons. In its sample, this clonotype was seen many times. With 1 base removed from V and 6 bases from J, the gap between germline ends came to 11 bases. Germline values: CDR1 DFQATT, CDR2 SNEGSKA (reference sequence). The CDR3 contains 13 residues. The source was CD8+ T cells sorted from PBMCs, collected 45 days after the yellow fever booster vaccination. The chain carries TRBV20-1 and TRBJ2-3; D gene unclear. The clonotype originates from a man between 25 and 39 years old who received the YFV17D yellow fever vaccine. This CDR3 reads CSARGGALDTQYF. The CDR3 DNA reads as TGCAGTGCTAGAGGTGGAGCCTTGGATACGCAGTATTTT.